This entry lists 17 T cell receptor beta chains sequenced from one sample in a study of T cells in Graves' hyperthyroidism and ophthalmopathy. From RNA transcripts, TCR beta CDR3 regions were amplified. With the HTBI primer set, the TCR CDR3 went through a first round of RT-PCR. TCRdb re-called the multiplex PCR reads through MiXCR, storing one row per CDR3 protein. The sample records hundreds of thousands of distinct CDR3 sequences, 15% to 17% being singletons. The sample taken for sequencing was blood. These receptor sequences come from a woman aged 18 to 35 with Graves' hyperthyroidism.

This clonotype showed up many times. The chain couples TRBV28 to TRBJ2-6; 12 bases fit TRBD1. CDR3 length equals 17 residues. J was trimmed by 3 bases and V by 6 bases; bases with no gene match: 6. CDR1 and CDR2 (germline): MDHEN, SYDVKM. CDR3 sequence reads: CASSRGQGADGANVLTF. In DNA, the CDR3 is TGTGCCAGCAGCAGGGGACAGGGGGCGGATGGGGCCAACGTCCTGACTTTC.

In this sample, this clonotype turned up a few times. The chain couples TRBV7-9 to TRBJ1-4; D remains ambiguous. Between the trimmed V and J ends, which lost 7 bases and 8 bases, there was a span of 14 bases. CDR3 size: 13 residues. Germline V gene lookup returns CDR1 SEHNR and CDR2 FQNEAQ (reference sequence). The CDR3 reads CASTREGGEKLFF. The CDR3 region has the DNA TGTGCCAGCACCCGAGAGGGAGGAGAAAAACTGTTTTTT.

The table lists this clonotype with many counts. A junction boundary mismatches the germline segment, possibly from a read error. J is TRBJ1-1 and V is TRBV7-7; 8 bases match TRBD1. Germline V gives CDR1 SSHAT, CDR2 FNYEAQ (reference sequence). This CDR3 spans 16 amino acids. The DNA of the CDR3 is TGTGCTAGCAGCAAAGGACAGGGAAATATGAACACTGAAGCTTTCTTT. Amino acids: CASSKGQGNMNTEAFF.

The genes are TRBV9 and TRBJ1-5; no firm D call. The length of the CDR3 is 13 residues. CDR1 is SGDLS, CDR2 YYNGEE, per germline. V lost 0 bases to trimming and J lost 6 bases, with 7 bases between them. The CDR3 DNA sequence: TGTGCCAGCAGCGTAGCAGACGGTCAGCCCCAGCATTTT. It yields the protein CASSVADGQPQHF.

The chain combines TRBV5-4 with TRBJ1-1; TRBD1 agrees at 8 bases. Losses at the gene ends were 6 bases for V and 2 bases for J; bases not matched to a gene: 9. The CDR3 runs to 15 residues. In germline, CDR1 is SGHNT, CDR2 YYREEE (reference sequence). As DNA, the CDR3 is TGTGCCAGCACCGCAACAGGGGGGTCTAACACTGAAGCTTTCTTT. Protein product: CASTATGGSNTEAFF.

This clonotype was picked up many times. The V gene is TRBV11-2, the J gene TRBJ1-2; possible D gene TRBD1, 5 bases. The germline CDR1 and CDR2 sequences are SGHAT and FQNNGV. The CDR3 consists of 14 residues. The V and J ends lost 1 base and 7 bases respectively, with 13 bases between them. CDR3 nucleotide sequence: TGTGCCAGCAGCTTAGTATCAGGGACGGGTGGCTACACCTTC. Translating gives CASSLVSGTGGYTF.

The genes are TRBV12-3 or TRBV12-4 and TRBJ2-7; D gene uncertain. V was trimmed by 2 bases and J by 1 base, leaving 9 bases between them. This CDR3 region has 14 residues. DNA of the CDR3: TGTGCCAGCAGTTTACAGGCGACTTCCTACGAGCAGTACTTC. As protein: CASSLQATSYEQYF.

This clonotype was found many times. The chain carries TRBV5-1 and TRBJ1-2, with a possible D match to TRBD1 (6 bases). Germline lookup yields CDR1 SGHRS and CDR2 YFSETQ. The CDR3 is 13 amino acids. V shed 4 bases and J shed 4 bases, with 11 bases lying between them. The CDR3 is CASSQGSGYGYTF. For the CDR3, the DNA is TGCGCCAGCAGCCAGGGGTCGGGCTATGGCTACACCTTC.

This clonotype came up many times. The genes are TRBV28 and TRBJ2-7; 7 bases align to TRBD2. Germline V gene lookup returns CDR1 MDHEN and CDR2 SYDVKM. The CDR3 spans 12 residues. V trimming: 10 bases; J trimming: 3 bases; junction bases outside the gene matches: 6. CDR3 sequence reads: CATQKRDYEQYF. The CDR3 region has the DNA TGTGCCACCCAGAAGCGGGACTACGAGCAGTACTTC.

The table lists this clonotype with many counts. This chain links TRBV5-1 with TRBJ2-5; 11 nucleotides align to TRBD1. This CDR3 region has 16 residues. Trimming cost V 2 bases and J 3 bases; bases outside gene matches: 6. The V gene's germline CDR1 is SGHRS and CDR2 YFSETQ. This CDR3 reads CASSFSPGQGEETQYF. The CDR3 DNA is TGCGCCAGCAGCTTCAGTCCGGGACAGGGGGAAGAGACCCAGTACTTC.

This rearrangement joins TRBV29-1 to TRBJ2-3, with TRBD1 matching 8 bases. The CDR3 contains 13 residues. V shed 6 bases, J shed 0 bases, and the junction held 2 bases outside the gene matches. Germline CDR1 reads SQVTM; CDR2 reads ANQGSEA. The CDR3, as DNA: TGCAGCGTGGACAGGGCTAGCACAGATACGCAGTATTTT. It encodes CSVDRASTDTQYF.

This clonotype was observed at least ten times. For the CDR3, the DNA is TGTGCCAGCAGTTTCCCCCCCCATGGAGCGTTCCGAACCTACGAGCAGTACTTC. Translated, it gives CASSFPPHGAFRTYEQYF. The chain is built from TRBV28 and TRBJ2-7; D uncertain. Germline values: CDR1 MDHEN, CDR2 SYDVKM. The CDR3 spans 18 residues. Trimming stripped 3 bases from V and 2 bases from J, with 23 bases between.

The genes are TRBV4-2 and TRBJ2-1; D is perhaps TRBD2 (5 bases). V was trimmed by 0 bases and J by 6 bases, leaving 12 bases between them. The CDR3 has 15 amino acids. CDR1 and CDR2 from the germline V gene are LGHNA and YNFKEQ. The CDR3 protein is CASSQDGGLFNEQFF. The CDR3 DNA reads as TGTGCCAGCAGCCAAGATGGAGGACTCTTCAATGAGCAGTTCTTC.

This clonotype was found many times. The chain employs TRBV11-2 and TRBJ2-4, with 8 bases lining up with TRBD1. J lost 1 base, V lost 5 bases, and 4 bases had no gene match. This CDR3 region has 15 residues. Per germline, CDR1 SGHAT and CDR2 FQNNGV. The CDR3 loop reads CASSPRDRAKNIQYF. The CDR3 DNA reads as TGTGCCAGCAGCCCGAGGGACAGGGCCAAAAACATTCAGTACTTC.

The chain joins TRBV29-1 to TRBJ2-2, with TRBD2 as a possible D gene (5 bases). V lost 7 bases to trimming and J lost 5 bases, with 20 bases between them. Germline V gene data show CDR1 as SQVTM and CDR2 as ANQGSEA. This CDR3 region has 15 residues. The CDR3 nucleotides are TGCAGCGCCGCCGGGTCCGTTAGGAGGACCGGGGAGCTGTTTTTT. It is translated as CSAAGSVRRTGELFF.

This chain uses TRBV9 with TRBJ2-2; D tentatively reads TRBD1 or TRBD2 (5 bases each). The CDR3 has 14 residues. V was shortened by 4 bases and J by 6 bases, with 13 bases between the two germline ends. Germline-derived CDR1 and CDR2 are SGDLS and YYNGEE. The CDR3 here is CASSPGTLSGELFF. CDR3 in DNA: TGTGCCAGCAGCCCGGGGACCCTCTCCGGGGAGCTGTTTTTT.

The rearrangement links TRBV24-1 to TRBJ2-1, with D possibly TRBD2 on 5 matching bases. The germline CDR1 and CDR2 sequences are KGHDR and SFDVKD. The CDR3 is 14 amino acids. V gave up 7 bases and J gave up 0 bases, with 9 bases separating them. The CDR3 sequence: CATRDSSSYNEQFF. CDR3 bases: TGTGCCACCAGGGACTCCTCCTCCTACAATGAGCAGTTCTTC.